The rows below give T cell receptor beta chains drawn from one sample of a study of blood T cells in healthy people across ages. MiXCR was run by TCRdb on the 5' RACE reads, yielding one entry per CDR3 protein. This sample has some 780,000 distinct CDR3 sequences, with 56% found just once. Sequenced material: blood. The receptors come from a man aged 35-49 years in good health. Each CDR3 is given with its conserved first and last residue. Each record gives: J gene, D gene, V gene, clone size, CDR3 protein, CDR3 DNA. The D gene is left open where the match is weak. Clone size is stated in some rows and not others, as once, few, many or a class when expanded.

j_gene: TRBJ2-6; d_gene: -; v_gene: TRBV12-3/TRBV12-4; abundance: -; CDR3aa: CASSSNQGDGANVLTF; CDR3nt: TGTGCCAGCAGCTCGAACCAGGGAGATGGGGCCAACGTCCTGACTTTC
j_gene: TRBJ2-1; d_gene: -; v_gene: TRBV2; abundance: few; CDR3aa: CAYKSQGISNEQFF; CDR3nt: TGTGCCTATAAAAGTCAGGGAATCAGCAATGAGCAGTTCTTC
j_gene: TRBJ2-3; d_gene: TRBD2; v_gene: TRBV6-2/TRBV6-3; abundance: -; CDR3aa: CASSYSIVLRTRSTDTQYF; CDR3nt: TGTGCCAGCAGTTACTCGATTGTCCTTCGGACTAGGAGCACAGATACGCAGTATTTT
j_gene: TRBJ2-5; d_gene: TRBD2; v_gene: TRBV20-1; abundance: few; CDR3aa: CSARVRRGSQETQYF; CDR3nt: TGCAGTGCTAGAGTACGGCGGGGGAGCCAAGAGACCCAGTACTTC
j_gene: TRBJ2-3; d_gene: -; v_gene: TRBV6-2/TRBV6-3; abundance: -; CDR3aa: CASSYSGAASTDTQYF; CDR3nt: TGTGCCAGCAGTTACTCGGGAGCGGCTAGCACAGATACGCAGTATTTT
j_gene: TRBJ1-4; d_gene: TRBD1; v_gene: TRBV5-1; abundance: -; CDR3aa: CASSYLPQQGAGNEKLFF; CDR3nt: TGCGCCAGCAGCTACCTCCCTCAGCAGGGGGCCGGTAATGAAAAACTGTTTTTT
j_gene: TRBJ2-2; d_gene: TRBD2; v_gene: TRBV20-1; abundance: -; CDR3aa: CSATGTRGALAGELFF; CDR3nt: TGCAGTGCAACCGGGACTAGAGGGGCCCTAGCCGGGGAGCTGTTTTTT
j_gene: TRBJ2-3; d_gene: -; v_gene: TRBV24-1; abundance: few; CDR3aa: CATSDSNLAGTDTQYF; CDR3nt: TGTGCCACCAGTGACAGCAATTTGGCAGGCACAGATACGCAGTATTTT
j_gene: TRBJ2-6; d_gene: -; v_gene: TRBV9; abundance: -; CDR3aa: CASSVVQGPGANVLTF; CDR3nt: TGTGCCAGCAGCGTAGTTCAGGGCCCTGGGGCCAACGTCCTGACTTTC
j_gene: TRBJ1-6; d_gene: -; v_gene: TRBV7-2; abundance: -; CDR3aa: CASSHQEGRNSPLHF; CDR3nt: TGTGCCAGCAGCCACCAGGAGGGCAGAAACTCACCCCTCCACTTT
j_gene: TRBJ2-5; d_gene: TRBD2; v_gene: TRBV20-1; abundance: -; CDR3aa: CSATAGTSGGTGQETQYF; CDR3nt: TGCAGTGCAACGGCCGGGACTAGCGGGGGGACAGGACAAGAGACCCAGTACTTC
j_gene: TRBJ2-5; d_gene: TRBD2; v_gene: TRBV28; abundance: -; CDR3aa: CASTAVGGQYF; CDR3nt: TGTGCCAGCACCGCAGTGGGGGGGCAGTACTTC
j_gene: TRBJ2-7; d_gene: -; v_gene: TRBV20-1; abundance: few; CDR3aa: CSAREGWSRVDEQYF; CDR3nt: TGCAGTGCTAGAGAAGGGTGGAGTCGAGTAGACGAGCAGTACTTC
j_gene: TRBJ2-1; d_gene: TRBD2; v_gene: TRBV4-2; abundance: -; CDR3aa: CASSQASGNEQFF; CDR3nt: TGTGCCAGCAGCCAAGCTAGCGGAAATGAGCAGTTCTTC
j_gene: TRBJ1-1; d_gene: -; v_gene: TRBV10-3; abundance: -; CDR3aa: CAISASVNTEAFF; CDR3nt: TGTGCCATCAGTGCATCGGTGAACACTGAAGCTTTCTTT